This T cell receptor beta chain originates from a study of metastatic and nonmetastatic thyroid tumors. Germline values: CDR1 ENHRY, CDR2 SYGVKD. This CDR3 spans 12 amino acids. Trimming took 3 bases from V and 4 from J, leaving 4 bases between them. Not a single patient had been given any form of treatment at any point before undergoing thyroid surgery. With MiXCR, TCRdb reprocessed the PCR reads. This sample has some 38,000 clones; around 20% occur once, and the top ten carry around 17%. This chain joins TRBV10-3 and TRBJ1-5; D is undetermined. This TCR derives from a female donor with papillary thyroid cancer or a benign thyroid nodule (not recorded which). Some clones in this sample may be carry-over from other donors' samples. Sequenced: blood. CDR3 in DNA: TGTGCCATCAGTGATGGGAATCAGCCCCAGCATTTT. Translation: CAISDGNQPQHF.